This TCR beta chain was documented in a study of early stage breast cancer tumors. Study summary: Of around 15 invasive breast tumors, around 13 were hormone receptor-positive, HER2-negative.

Germline CDR1 SGHTA, CDR2 FQGNSA. There are 15 residues in the CDR3. V lost 1 base and J lost 4, with 11 bases in between. Sampling of the adjacent normal breast tissue occurred roughly 1.8-4 cm from the tumor. Method: immunoSEQ multiplex PCR; TCRdb's copy keeps in-frame clones and lacks some. The table records a few thousand clones, roughly 68% of them present only once. The sequenced material came from normal breast tissue next to the tumor. The origin of this receptor is a person in their sixties or seventies with breast cancer. The J gene is TRBJ2-1, the V gene TRBV7-2; D perhaps matches TRBD1 (5 bases). The CDR3 nucleotides read TGTGCCAGCAGCTTAGTGTCGACAGCTTACAATGAGCAGTTCTTC. As protein: CASSLVSTAYNEQFF.